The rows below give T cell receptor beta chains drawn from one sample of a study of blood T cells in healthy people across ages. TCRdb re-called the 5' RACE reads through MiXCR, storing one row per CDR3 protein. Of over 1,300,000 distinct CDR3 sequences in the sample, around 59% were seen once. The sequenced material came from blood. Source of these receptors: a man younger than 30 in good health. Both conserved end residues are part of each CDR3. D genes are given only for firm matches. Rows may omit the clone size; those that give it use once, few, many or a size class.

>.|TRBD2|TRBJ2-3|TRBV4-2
CASSQAPRGGATGTQYF
TGTGCCAGCAGCCAAGCCCCACGCGGGGGGGCCACAGGCACGCAGTATTTT
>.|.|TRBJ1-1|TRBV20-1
CSAFRRGMNTEAFF
TGCAGTGCTTTCAGGCGGGGGATGAACACTGAAGCTTTCTTT
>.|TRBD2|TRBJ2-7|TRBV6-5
CASSYAAGREDEQYF
TGTGCCAGCAGTTACGCGGCGGGCCGGGAGGATGAGCAGTACTTC
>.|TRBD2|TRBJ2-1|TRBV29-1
CSVEGPWGSGSYNEQFF
TGCAGCGTTGAGGGGCCTTGGGGTAGCGGGAGCTACAATGAGCAGTTCTTC
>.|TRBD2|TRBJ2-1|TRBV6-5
CASSYSAGGSVNEQFF
TGTGCCAGCAGTTACTCGGCGGGAGGATCGGTGAATGAGCAGTTCTTC
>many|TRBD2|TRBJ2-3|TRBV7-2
CASSLGPGLADPDTQYF
TGTGCCAGCAGCTTAGGACCGGGACTAGCGGACCCAGATACGCAGTATTTT
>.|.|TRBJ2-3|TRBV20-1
CSAPPRTVSTDTQYF
TGCAGTGCCCCCCCGCGGACCGTTAGCACAGATACGCAGTATTTT
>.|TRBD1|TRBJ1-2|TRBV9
CASSLRGQGAYGYTF
TGTGCCAGCAGCCTGAGAGGGCAGGGGGCATATGGCTACACCTTC
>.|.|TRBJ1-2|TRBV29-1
CSVEARGLGYGYTF
TGCAGCGTTGAAGCCCGGGGGCTAGGCTATGGCTACACCTTC
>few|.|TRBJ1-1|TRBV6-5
CASSTGGTTEAFF
TGTGCCAGCAGTACTGGGGGGACCACTGAAGCTTTCTTT
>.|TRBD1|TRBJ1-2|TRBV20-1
CSARDLRDSYYGYTF
TGCAGTGCTAGAGATCTCCGGGACAGCTACTATGGCTACACCTTC
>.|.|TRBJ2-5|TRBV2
CASSELVIAETQYF
TGTGCCAGCAGTGAACTCGTGATAGCGGAGACCCAGTACTTC
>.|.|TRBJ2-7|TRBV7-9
CASSAEAVYEQYF
TGTGCCAGCAGCGCGGAGGCAGTCTACGAGCAGTACTTC
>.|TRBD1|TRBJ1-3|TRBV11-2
CASLLLETGLSSSGNTIYF
TGTGCCAGCCTACTCTTAGAGACAGGGTTAAGCTCTTCGGGAAACACCATATATTTT
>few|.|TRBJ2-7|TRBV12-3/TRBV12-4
CASRVSASYEQYF
TGTGCCAGCCGGGTCTCGGCTTCCTACGAGCAGTACTTC
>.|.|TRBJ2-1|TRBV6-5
CASSSPSQNSEQFF
TGTGCCAGCAGTTCCCCATCTCAGAACTCGGAGCAGTTCTTC
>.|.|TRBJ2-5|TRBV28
CASSLEGLTQETQYF
TGTGCCAGCAGTTTGGAGGGGCTCACTCAAGAGACCCAGTACTTC
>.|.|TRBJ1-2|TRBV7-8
CASTRDNGVYTF
TGTGCCAGCACCCGGGACAACGGGGTCTACACCTTC
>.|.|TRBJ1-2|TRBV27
CASSPAGGQYYGYTF
TGTGCCAGCAGCCCGGCGGGCGGACAATACTATGGCTACACCTTC
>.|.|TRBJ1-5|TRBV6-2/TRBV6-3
CASSYSTARVNQPQHF
TGTGCCAGCAGTTACTCGACGGCCAGGGTCAATCAGCCCCAGCATTTT
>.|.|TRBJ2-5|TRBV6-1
CASKFYSETQYF
TGTGCCAGCAAGTTTTATTCGGAGACCCAGTACTTC
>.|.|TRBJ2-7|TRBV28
CASSQNHEQYF
TGTGCCAGCAGTCAGAACCACGAGCAGTACTTC
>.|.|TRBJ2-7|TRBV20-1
CSATGLRVDEQYF
TGCAGTGCGACTGGCCTTAGGGTCGACGAGCAGTACTTC
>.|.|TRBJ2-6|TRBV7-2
CASSLRKSGANVLTF
TGTGCCAGCAGCCTTAGGAAGTCTGGGGCCAACGTCCTGACTTTC
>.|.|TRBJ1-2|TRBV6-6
CASRPGTEYGYTF
TGTGCCAGCAGACCCGGGACTGAGTATGGCTACACCTTC
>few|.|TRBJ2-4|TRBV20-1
CSAQGLVKNIQYF
TGCAGTGCGCAAGGGTTGGTCAAAAACATTCAGTACTTC
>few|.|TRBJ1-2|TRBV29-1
CSGDEGDYGYTF
TGCAGCGGGGATGAGGGCGACTATGGCTACACCTTC
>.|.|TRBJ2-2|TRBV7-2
CASSLPGTGGELFF
TGTGCCAGCAGCTTACCCGGGACCGGCGGGGAGCTGTTTTTT
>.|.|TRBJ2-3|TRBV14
CASSQDRSDTQYF
TGTGCCAGCAGCCAAGATCGGTCAGATACGCAGTATTTT
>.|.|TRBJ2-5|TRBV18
CASSPLFSVREETQYF
TGTGCCAGCTCACCACTTTTCTCAGTGCGGGAAGAGACCCAGTACTTC
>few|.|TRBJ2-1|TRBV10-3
CAISPNSGNEQFF
TGTGCCATCAGTCCGAATAGTGGAAATGAGCAGTTCTTC
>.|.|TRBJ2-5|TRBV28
CASSVLIQGGETQYF
TGTGCCAGCAGTGTCCTAATACAGGGCGGGGAGACCCAGTACTTC
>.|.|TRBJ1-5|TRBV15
CATSRDKSRHQPQHF
TGTGCCACCAGCAGAGATAAGTCCAGGCATCAGCCCCAGCATTTT
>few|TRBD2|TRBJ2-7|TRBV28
CASRTRGGYEQYF
TGTGCCAGCAGGACACGGGGGGGATACGAGCAGTACTTC
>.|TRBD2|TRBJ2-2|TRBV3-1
CASSPGVAGRTGELFF
TGTGCCAGCAGCCCTGGGGTAGCGGGGAGAACCGGGGAGCTGTTTTTT
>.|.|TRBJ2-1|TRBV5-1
CASSLDGYGNEQFF
TGCGCCAGCAGCTTGGACGGGTACGGCAATGAGCAGTTCTTC
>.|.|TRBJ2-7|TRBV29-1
CSVEREAPSYEQYF
TGCAGCGTTGAAAGGGAAGCCCCCTCCTACGAGCAGTACTTC
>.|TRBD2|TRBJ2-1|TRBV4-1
CASSQRLAGVSYNEQFF
TGCGCCAGCAGCCAACGACTAGCGGGGGTATCCTACAATGAGCAGTTCTTC
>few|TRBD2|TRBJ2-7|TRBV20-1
CSAKGLAGLSEQYF
TGCAGTGCTAAAGGACTAGCGGGCTTATCTGAGCAGTACTTC
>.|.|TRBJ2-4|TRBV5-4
CASSPSDSGGAKNIQYF
TGTGCCAGCAGCCCCTCTGATTCGGGTGGGGCCAAAAACATTCAGTACTTC
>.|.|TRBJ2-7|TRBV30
CAWERGASYEQYF
TGTGCCTGGGAAAGAGGTGCTTCCTACGAGCAGTACTTC
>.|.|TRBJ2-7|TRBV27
CASSPQGTVYEQYF
TGTGCCAGCAGTCCTCAGGGGACTGTTTACGAGCAGTACTTC
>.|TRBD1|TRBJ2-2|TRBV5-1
CASSLSGTANTGELFF
TGCGCCAGCAGCTTGAGTGGGACAGCGAACACCGGGGAGCTGTTTTTT
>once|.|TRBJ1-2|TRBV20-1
CSARPRQARIYGYTF
TGCAGTGCTAGACCCAGACAGGCTCGGATCTATGGCTACACCTTC
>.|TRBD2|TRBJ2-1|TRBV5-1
CASRKTTGTTRTNEQFF
TGCGCCAGCAGAAAAACCACCGGGACTACCAGAACCAATGAGCAGTTCTTC
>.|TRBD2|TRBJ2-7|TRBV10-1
CASSFGTSPYEQYF
TGCGCCAGCAGTTTCGGGACTAGTCCTTACGAGCAGTACTTC
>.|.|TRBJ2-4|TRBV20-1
CSARPLRGNIQYF
TGCAGTGCTAGGCCGTTACGGGGAAACATTCAGTACTTC
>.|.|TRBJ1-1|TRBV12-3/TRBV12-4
CASSLTSDEAFF
TGTGCCAGCAGTTTAACCTCTGATGAAGCTTTCTTT
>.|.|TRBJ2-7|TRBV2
CASREGVYEQYF
TGTGCCAGCAGAGAAGGGGTCTACGAGCAGTACTTC
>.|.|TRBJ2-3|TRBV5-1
CASSDGDYADTQYF
TGCGCCAGCAGCGACGGGGATTACGCAGATACGCAGTATTTT
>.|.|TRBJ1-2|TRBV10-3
CAISSGWRGGYGYTF
TGTGCCATCAGTTCCGGTTGGAGGGGCGGCTATGGCTACACCTTC
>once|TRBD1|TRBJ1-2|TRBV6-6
CASSRGQGLNYGYTF
TGTGCCAGCAGTAGGGGACAGGGCCTTAACTATGGCTACACCTTC